This entry concerns a single TCR beta chain. This clone's antigen is unknown. Base quality data are lacking; no much larger clone is found one base away. The protocol used for the library was the immunoSEQ multiplex PCR assay. The clones in this table, taken by TCRdb from immuneACCESS, are in-frame only. Not every clone is retained; where verified, under half of the shortfall comes from an unresolved V gene, and the cause of the rest is unknown. This sample has about 140,000 clones in its table, and more than 80% of those were observed once. The ten top clones hold approximately 6.8% of the sample. The sample belongs to a study of control samples from healthy donors and cancer patients (dated by TCRdb to the early 2020s). The CDR3 measures 14 amino acids from cysteine to phenylalanine. CDR3 DNA only is kept here, 42 bases in frame from base 1. Trimming takes 5 bases from V and 1 base from J, and the germline ends sit 10 bases apart. As encoded in the germline V gene (reference sequence), CDR1 is LNHDA while CDR2 is SQIVND.

Sequencing input: blood. The chain is made from TRBV19 and TRBJ2-3; the D gene identity is not certain. The receptor comes from a man aged 18 to 35 in good health. The CDR3 has the sequence CASSLQAGTDTQYF. The nucleotides are TGTGCCAGTAGTCTTCAGGCCGGCACAGATACGCAGTATTTT.